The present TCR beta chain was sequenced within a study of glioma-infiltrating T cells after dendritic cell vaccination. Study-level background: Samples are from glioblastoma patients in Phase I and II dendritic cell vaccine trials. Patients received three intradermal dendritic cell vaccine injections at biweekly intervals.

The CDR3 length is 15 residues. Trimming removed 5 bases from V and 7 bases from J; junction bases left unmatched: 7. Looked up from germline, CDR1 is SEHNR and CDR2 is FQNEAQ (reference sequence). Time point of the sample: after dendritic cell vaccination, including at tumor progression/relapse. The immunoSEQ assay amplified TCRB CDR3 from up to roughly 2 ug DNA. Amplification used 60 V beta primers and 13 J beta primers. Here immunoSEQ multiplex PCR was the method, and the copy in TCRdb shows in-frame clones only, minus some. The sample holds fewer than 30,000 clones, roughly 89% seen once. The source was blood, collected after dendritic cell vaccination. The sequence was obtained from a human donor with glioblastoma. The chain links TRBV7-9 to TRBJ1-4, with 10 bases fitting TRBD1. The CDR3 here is CASSSTGTGAEKLFF. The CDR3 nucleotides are TGTGCCAGCAGCAGCACCGGGACAGGGGCTGAAAAACTGTTTTTT.